One and the same sample provided the 15 T cell receptor beta chains below, sequenced in a study of CD8 T cells in ankylosing spondylitis. Study outcomes and limitations: One TCR beta motif, made up of eight highly homologous variants, appeared characteristic of ankylosing spondylitis blood.

No antigen has been identified for these receptors. One entry per CDR3 protein results from TCRdb running MiXCR on the 5' RACE reads. The sample yields fewer than 550,000 distinct CDR3 sequences, 5.3% seen once. The sequencing input was blood, either unsorted or a sorted T cell fraction (not recorded which). These receptors were taken from a male donor with ankylosing spondylitis.

In this sample, this clonotype turned up many times. The chain joins TRBV6-5 to TRBJ2-7; the match to TRBD1 covers 7 bases. The germline gives CDR1 MNHEY, CDR2 SVGAGI. Trimming at V came to 4 bases and at J to 4 bases, leaving 10 bases not matched to a gene. This CDR3 comprises 15 residues. CDR3 loop: CASSSPGQVRYEQYF. Here the CDR3 DNA reads TGTGCCAGCAGTTCCCCCGGACAGGTCCGGTACGAGCAGTACTTC.

This clonotype was recorded at least ten times. This chain uses TRBV18 with TRBJ2-7; perhaps TRBD2 as D (5 bases). CDR1 and CDR2 (germline): KGHSH, LQKENI. Trimming shortened V by 1 base and J by 2 bases, and 9 bases separated the two germline ends. The CDR3 is 14 amino acids. In DNA form, the CDR3 reads TGTGCCAGCTCACCACGTCGGGATCCCTACGAGCAGTACTTC. Translating it yields CASSPRRDPYEQYF.

Ten or more counts support this clonotype. The chain links TRBV7-2 to TRBJ1-1, with 8 bases fitting TRBD1. The CDR3 totals 13 residues. CDR1 SGHTA and CDR2 FQGNSA come from the germline V gene. J lost 4 bases, V lost 6 bases, and 4 bases had no gene match. CDR3 DNA: TGTGCCAGCAGGTCTACAGGGGGCACTGAAGCTTTCTTT. This codes for CASRSTGGTEAFF.

This clonotype has ten or more counts. This chain links TRBV6-5 with TRBJ2-1; D ambiguous. This CDR3 is built from 18 residues. V lost 6 bases and J lost 0, with 21 bases in between. Germline V lookup: CDR1 MNHEY, CDR2 SVGAGI. The CDR3 loop reads CASRDARMWRSSYNEQFF. As DNA, the CDR3 is TGTGCCAGCAGAGACGCAAGAATGTGGCGAAGCTCCTACAATGAGCAGTTCTTC.

The rearrangement joins TRBV6-2 or TRBV6-3 to TRBJ2-1; 7 nucleotides agree with TRBD1. Germline-derived CDR1 and CDR2 are MNHEY and SVGEGT. The CDR3 is 14 amino acids. With V trimmed by 5 bases and J by 3 bases, 4 bases remained unmatched. The CDR3, as DNA: TGTGCCAGCAGTACCCGGACAGGCTACAATGAGCAGTTCTTC. As protein: CASSTRTGYNEQFF.

This clonotype showed up many times. This chain joins TRBV11-2 and TRBJ1-2; a weak D match, TRBD1 (6 bases). V lost 5 bases, J lost 3 bases, and 19 bases lay in between. The CDR3 is made up of 16 amino acids. Germline V gives CDR1 SGHAT, CDR2 FQNNGV. The CDR3 DNA reads TGTGCCAGCAGCCCGACCAGACCGGGGGCAGACTATGGCTACACCTTC. Translation: CASSPTRPGADYGYTF.

This clonotype showed up many times. CDR3 bases: TGTGCCAGCAGTTCCCTCAGGGCGTCGAACACTGAAGCTTTCTTT. Translated: CASSSLRASNTEAFF. The rearrangement uses TRBV27 and TRBJ1-1; D perhaps matches TRBD1 (5 bases). Germline assignment: CDR1 MNHEY and CDR2 SMNVEV (reference sequence). The CDR3 covers 15 residues. The V gene lost 4 bases and the J gene lost 1 base, with 13 bases spanning the gap.

This clonotype was seen repeatedly, ten times or more. This sequence joins TRBV9 and TRBJ2-7; D might be TRBD2 (6 bases). CDR1 is SGDLS and CDR2 is YYNGEE in the germline V gene. V gave up 5 bases and J gave up 0 bases, with 15 bases separating them. This CDR3 contains 15 residues. Written as DNA, the CDR3 is TGTGCCAGCAGACGAGGGGAGGCGGACTCCTACGAGCAGTACTTC. As protein: CASRRGEADSYEQYF.

With respect to this clonotype: A clone one base away is much larger, so this may be a read error. V gene TRBV20-1 combines with J gene TRBJ2-5; D not certain. This CDR3 is built from 13 residues. Per germline, CDR1 DFQATT and CDR2 SNEGSKA (reference sequence). The CDR3 protein is CGPQKSSQETQYF. Written as DNA, the CDR3 is TGCGGCCCCCAGAAAAGCTCACAAGAGACCCAGTACTTC.

In this sample, this clonotype turned up many times. J is TRBJ1-2 and V is TRBV5-1; tentative D call: TRBD1 (6 bases). V lost 4 bases to trimming and J lost 7 bases, with 11 bases between them. Looked up from germline, CDR1 is SGHRS and CDR2 is YFSETQ. The CDR3 is made up of 12 amino acids. This chain's CDR3 is CASSPRGAGYTF. The CDR3 DNA follows: TGCGCCAGCAGCCCACGGGGGGCTGGCTACACCTTC.

This clonotype was detected many times. The CDR3 nucleotides read TGTGCCAGCAGTAGCCCATCTGGCGGGAGGTTGCGGAATGAGCAGTTCTTC. Protein: CASSSPSGGRLRNEQFF. V usage is TRBV6-2 or TRBV6-3 and J usage is TRBJ2-1, with 8 bases that match TRBD2. The J segment lost 7 bases and the V segment lost 5 bases, leaving 16 bases of the junction unmatched. The CDR3 has 17 residues. Germline values: CDR1 MNHEY, CDR2 SVGEGT.

At least ten counts were recorded for this clonotype. The gene calls are TRBV20-1 and TRBJ1-2; D might be TRBD1 (5 bases). The CDR3 is 13 residues long. The V end lost 6 bases, the J end lost 3 bases, and 14 bases lay between the germline ends. Germline lookup yields CDR1 DFQATT and CDR2 SNEGSKA (reference sequence). CDR3 nucleotide sequence: TGCAGTGCCTCCGGGACGGCATACTATGGCTACACCTTC. The encoded protein is CSASGTAYYGYTF.

This clonotype was detected many times. The chain is built from TRBV7-2 and TRBJ2-3; possibly TRBD1 or TRBD2 for D (5 bases each). The CDR3 extends over 15 amino acids. The germline gives CDR1 SGHTA, CDR2 FQGNSA. Trimming cost V 5 bases and J 2 bases, with 14 bases left between them. As DNA, the CDR3 is TGTGCCAGCAGCCTCCGGGACGGCGTCACAGATACGCAGTATTTT. Amino acid sequence: CASSLRDGVTDTQYF.

This clonotype appeared many times. The rearrangement links TRBV15 to TRBJ1-3; D gene ambiguous. Germline assignment: CDR1 LNHNV and CDR2 YYDKDF (reference sequence). CDR3 length equals 16 residues. V was clipped by 5 bases and J by 0 bases, with 14 bases between them. The CDR3 nucleotides read TGTGCCACCAGCCCGATGCAGCGATACTCTGGAAACACCATATATTTT. Its protein is CATSPMQRYSGNTIYF.

Many counts were recorded for this clonotype. The genes are TRBV7-6 and TRBJ1-6; no clear D gene. Germline values: CDR1 SGHVS, CDR2 FNYEAQ. V gave up 1 base and J gave up 4 bases, with 5 bases separating them. CDR3 length: 14 residues. CDR3 protein: CASSLDRYNSPLHF. The CDR3 nucleotides read TGTGCCAGCAGCTTAGACAGATATAATTCACCCCTCCACTTT.